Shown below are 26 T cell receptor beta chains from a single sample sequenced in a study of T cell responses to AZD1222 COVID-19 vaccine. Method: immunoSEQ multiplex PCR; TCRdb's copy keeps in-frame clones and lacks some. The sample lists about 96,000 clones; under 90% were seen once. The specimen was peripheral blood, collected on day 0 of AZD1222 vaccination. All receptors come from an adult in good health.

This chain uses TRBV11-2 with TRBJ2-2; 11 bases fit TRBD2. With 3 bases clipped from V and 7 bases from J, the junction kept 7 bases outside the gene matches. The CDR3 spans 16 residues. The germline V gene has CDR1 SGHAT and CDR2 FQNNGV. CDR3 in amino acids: CASSLLTSGRIGELFF. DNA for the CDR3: TGTGCCAGCAGCTTGCTAACTAGCGGGAGAATCGGGGAGCTGTTTTTT.

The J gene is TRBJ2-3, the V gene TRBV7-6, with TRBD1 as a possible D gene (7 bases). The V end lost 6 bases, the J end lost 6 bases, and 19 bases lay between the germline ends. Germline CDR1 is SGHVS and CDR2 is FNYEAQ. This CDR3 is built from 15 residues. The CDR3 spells CASSPGGSGGDTQYF. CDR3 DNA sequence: TGTGCCAGCAGTCCAGGGGGTAGCGGAGGGGATACGCAGTATTTT.

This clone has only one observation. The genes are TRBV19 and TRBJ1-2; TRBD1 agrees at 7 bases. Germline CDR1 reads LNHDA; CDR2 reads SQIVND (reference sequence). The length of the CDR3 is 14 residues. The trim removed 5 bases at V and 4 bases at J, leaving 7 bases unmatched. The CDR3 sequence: CASSPRQGSYGYTF. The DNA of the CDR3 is TGTGCCAGTAGTCCGAGACAGGGTAGCTATGGCTACACCTTC.

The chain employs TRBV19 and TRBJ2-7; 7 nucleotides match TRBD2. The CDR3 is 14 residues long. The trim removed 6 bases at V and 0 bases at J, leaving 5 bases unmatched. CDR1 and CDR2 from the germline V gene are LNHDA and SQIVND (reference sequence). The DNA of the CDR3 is TGTGCCAGTAGGAGCGGGGTGAGCTCCTACGAGCAGTACTTC. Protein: CASRSGVSSYEQYF.

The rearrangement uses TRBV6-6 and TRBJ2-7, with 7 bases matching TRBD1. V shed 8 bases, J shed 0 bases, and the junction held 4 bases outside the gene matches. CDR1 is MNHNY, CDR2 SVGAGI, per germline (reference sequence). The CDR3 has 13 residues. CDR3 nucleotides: TGTGCCAGCCTTAGGGACAGCTCCTACGAGCAGTACTTC. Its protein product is CASLRDSSYEQYF.

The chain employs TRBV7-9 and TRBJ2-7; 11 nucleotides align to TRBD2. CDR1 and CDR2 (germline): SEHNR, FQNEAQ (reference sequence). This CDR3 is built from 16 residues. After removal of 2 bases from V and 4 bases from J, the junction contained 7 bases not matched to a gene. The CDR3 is CASSLSGTSGLYEQYF. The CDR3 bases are TGTGCCAGCAGCTTATCCGGGACTAGCGGACTATACGAGCAGTACTTC.

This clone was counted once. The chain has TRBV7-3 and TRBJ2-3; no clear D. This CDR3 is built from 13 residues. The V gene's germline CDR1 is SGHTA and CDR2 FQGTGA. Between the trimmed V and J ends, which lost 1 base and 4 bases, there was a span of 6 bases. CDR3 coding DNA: TGTGCCAGCAGCTTAAACTACCCAGATACGCAGTATTTT. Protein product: CASSLNYPDTQYF. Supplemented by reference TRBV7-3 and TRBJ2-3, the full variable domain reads GAGVSQTPSNKVTEKGKYVELRCDPISGHTALYWYRQSLGQGPEFLIYFQGTGAADDSGLPNDRFFAVRPEGSVSTLKIQRTERGDSAVYLCASSLNYPDTQYFGPGTRLTVL.

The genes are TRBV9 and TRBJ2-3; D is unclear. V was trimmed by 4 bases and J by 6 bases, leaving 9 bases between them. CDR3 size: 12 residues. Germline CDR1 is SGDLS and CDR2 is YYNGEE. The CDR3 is CASSTTGDTQYF. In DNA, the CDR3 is TGTGCCAGCAGCACCACCGGTGATACGCAGTATTTT. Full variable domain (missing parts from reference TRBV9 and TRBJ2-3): DSGVTQTPKHLITATGQRVTLRCSPRSGDLSVYWYQQSLDQGLQFLIQYYNGEERAKGNILERFSAQQFPDLHSELNLSSLELGDSALYFCASSTTGDTQYFGPGTRLTVL.

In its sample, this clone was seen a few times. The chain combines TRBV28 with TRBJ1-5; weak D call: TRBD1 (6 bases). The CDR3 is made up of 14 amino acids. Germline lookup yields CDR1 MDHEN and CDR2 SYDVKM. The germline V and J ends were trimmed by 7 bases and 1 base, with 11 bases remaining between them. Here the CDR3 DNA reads TGTGCCAGCATTCAGGGGCAGAGCAATCAGCCCCAGCATTTT. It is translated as CASIQGQSNQPQHF.

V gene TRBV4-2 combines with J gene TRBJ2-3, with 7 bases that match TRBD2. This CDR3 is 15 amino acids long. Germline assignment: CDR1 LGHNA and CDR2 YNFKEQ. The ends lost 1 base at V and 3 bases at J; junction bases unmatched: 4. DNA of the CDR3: TGTGCCAGCAGCCAAGCGACGGGAGGTACAGATACGCAGTATTTT. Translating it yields CASSQATGGTDTQYF.

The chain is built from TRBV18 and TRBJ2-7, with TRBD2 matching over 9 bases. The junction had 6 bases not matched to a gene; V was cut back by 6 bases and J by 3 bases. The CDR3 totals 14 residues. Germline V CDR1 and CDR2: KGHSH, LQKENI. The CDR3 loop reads CASSTAAGGYEQYF. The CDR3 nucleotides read TGTGCCAGCTCTACCGCAGCGGGAGGCTACGAGCAGTACTTC. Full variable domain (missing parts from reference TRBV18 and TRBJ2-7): NAGVMQNPRHLVRRRGQEARLRCSPMKGHSHVYWYRQLPEEGLKFMVYLQKENIIDESGMPKERFSAEFPKEGPSILRIQQVVRGDSAAYFCASSTAAGGYEQYFGPGTRLTVT.

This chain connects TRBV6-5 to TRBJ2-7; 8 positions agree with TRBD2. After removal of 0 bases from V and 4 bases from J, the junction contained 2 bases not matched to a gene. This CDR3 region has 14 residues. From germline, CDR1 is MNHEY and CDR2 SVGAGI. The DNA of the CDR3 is TGTGCCAGCAGTTACTCGTCTAGCGGGTACGAGCAGTACTTC. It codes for CASSYSSSGYEQYF.

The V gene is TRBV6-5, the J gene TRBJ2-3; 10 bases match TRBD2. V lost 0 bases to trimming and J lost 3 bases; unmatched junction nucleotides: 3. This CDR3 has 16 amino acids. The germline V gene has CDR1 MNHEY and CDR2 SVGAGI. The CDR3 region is CASSYSAGGRTDTQYF. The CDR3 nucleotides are TGTGCCAGCAGTTACTCAGCGGGAGGGCGGACAGATACGCAGTATTTT.

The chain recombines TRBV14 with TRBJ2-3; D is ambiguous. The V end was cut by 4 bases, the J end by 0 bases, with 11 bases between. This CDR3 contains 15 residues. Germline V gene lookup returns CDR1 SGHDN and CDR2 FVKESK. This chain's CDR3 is CASSLPGFSTDTQYF. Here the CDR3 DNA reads TGTGCCAGCAGCCTGCCGGGCTTTAGCACAGATACGCAGTATTTT.

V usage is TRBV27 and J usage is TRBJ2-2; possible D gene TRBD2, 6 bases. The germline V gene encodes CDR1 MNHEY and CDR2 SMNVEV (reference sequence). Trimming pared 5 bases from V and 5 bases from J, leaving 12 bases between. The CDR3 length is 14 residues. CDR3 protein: CASSSLAGTGELFF. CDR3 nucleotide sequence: TGTGCCAGCAGTAGTCTGGCGGGGACCGGGGAGCTGTTTTTT.

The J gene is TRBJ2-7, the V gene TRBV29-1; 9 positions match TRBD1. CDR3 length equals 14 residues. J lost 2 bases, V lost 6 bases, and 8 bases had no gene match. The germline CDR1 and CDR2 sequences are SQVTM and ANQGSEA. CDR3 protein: CSVGPGQGTYEQYF. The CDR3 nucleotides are TGCAGCGTCGGCCCGGGACAGGGAACCTACGAGCAGTACTTC.

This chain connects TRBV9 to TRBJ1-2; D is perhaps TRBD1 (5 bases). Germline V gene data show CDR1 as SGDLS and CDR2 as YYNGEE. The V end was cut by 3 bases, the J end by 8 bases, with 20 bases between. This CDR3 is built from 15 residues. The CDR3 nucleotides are TGTGCCAGCAGCGGCGCCCGACAGCTGACGGGGGGCTACACCTTC. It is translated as CASSGARQLTGGYTF.

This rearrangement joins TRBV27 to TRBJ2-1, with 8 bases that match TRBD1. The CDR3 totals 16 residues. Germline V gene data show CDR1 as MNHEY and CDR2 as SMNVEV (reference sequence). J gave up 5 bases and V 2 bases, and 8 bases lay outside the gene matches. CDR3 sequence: CASSLGAGQAHNEQFF. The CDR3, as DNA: TGTGCCAGCAGTTTAGGGGCGGGACAGGCTCACAATGAGCAGTTCTTC.

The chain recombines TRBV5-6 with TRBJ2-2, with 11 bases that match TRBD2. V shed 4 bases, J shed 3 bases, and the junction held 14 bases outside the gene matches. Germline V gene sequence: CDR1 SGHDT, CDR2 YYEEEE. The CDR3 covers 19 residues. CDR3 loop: CASSPPGTSGTMDTGELFF. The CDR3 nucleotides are TGTGCCAGCAGCCCGCCCGGGACTAGCGGAACCATGGACACCGGGGAGCTGTTTTTT. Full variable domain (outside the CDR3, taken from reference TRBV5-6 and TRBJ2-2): DAGVTQSPTHLIKTRGQQVTLRCSPKSGHDTVSWYQQALGQGPQFIFQYYEEEERQRGNFPDRFSGHQFPNYSSELNVNALLLGDSALYLCASSPPGTSGTMDTGELFFGEGSRLTVL.

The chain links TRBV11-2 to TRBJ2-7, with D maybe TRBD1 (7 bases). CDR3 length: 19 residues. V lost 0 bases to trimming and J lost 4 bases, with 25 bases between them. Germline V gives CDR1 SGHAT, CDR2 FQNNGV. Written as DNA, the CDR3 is TGTGCCAGCAGCTTAGATCTAAGTTGGGGGCAGGGGGGAAGTTACGAGCAGTACTTC. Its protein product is CASSLDLSWGQGGSYEQYF.

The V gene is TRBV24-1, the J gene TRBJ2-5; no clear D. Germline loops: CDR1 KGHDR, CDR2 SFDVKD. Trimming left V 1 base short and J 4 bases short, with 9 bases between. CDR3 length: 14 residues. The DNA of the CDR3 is TGTGCCACCAGTGATTTCGGGCAGTCAGAGACCCAGTACTTC. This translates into CATSDFGQSETQYF.

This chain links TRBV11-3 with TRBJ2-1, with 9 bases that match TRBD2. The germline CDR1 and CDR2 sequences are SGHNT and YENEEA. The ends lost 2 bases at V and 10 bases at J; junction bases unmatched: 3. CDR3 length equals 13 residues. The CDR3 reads CASSLLLAGEQFF. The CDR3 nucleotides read TGTGCCAGCAGCTTACTCCTAGCGGGAGAGCAGTTCTTC.

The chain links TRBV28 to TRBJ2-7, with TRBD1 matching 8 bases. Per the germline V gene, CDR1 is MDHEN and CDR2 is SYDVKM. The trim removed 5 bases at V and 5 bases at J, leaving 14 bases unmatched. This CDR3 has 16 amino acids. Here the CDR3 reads CASSPTSRGRLHEQYF. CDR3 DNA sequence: TGTGCCAGCAGTCCTACTTCCAGGGGGCGCCTCCACGAGCAGTACTTC.

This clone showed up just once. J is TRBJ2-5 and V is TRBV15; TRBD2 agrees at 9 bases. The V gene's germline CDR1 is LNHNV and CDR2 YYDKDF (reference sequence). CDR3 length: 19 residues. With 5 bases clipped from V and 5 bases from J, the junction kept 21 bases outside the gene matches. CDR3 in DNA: TGTGCCACCAGCGGTGGAGCGGGCGGGAGGGCCGGTCTGCTCGAGACCCAGTACTTC. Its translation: CATSGGAGGRAGLLETQYF.

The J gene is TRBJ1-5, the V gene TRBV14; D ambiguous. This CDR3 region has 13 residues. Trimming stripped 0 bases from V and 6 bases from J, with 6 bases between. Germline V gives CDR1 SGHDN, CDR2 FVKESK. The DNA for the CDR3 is TGTGCCAGCAGCCAAGATGAGCGTCAGCCCCAGCATTTT. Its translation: CASSQDERQPQHF.

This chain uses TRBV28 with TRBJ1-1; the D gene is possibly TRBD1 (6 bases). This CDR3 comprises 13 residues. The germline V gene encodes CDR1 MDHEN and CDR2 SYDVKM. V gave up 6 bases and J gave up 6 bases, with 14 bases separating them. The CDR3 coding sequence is TGTGCCAGCAGGCCCGGACAGCGAGCTGAAGCTTTCTTT. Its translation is CASRPGQRAEAFF.